This TCR beta chain was found in a study of naive and memory T cell subsets. Study-level findings and limits: This RNA-based method may be sensitive to activation-related transcript changes.

Ligated cDNA underwent four rounds of PCR with nested alpha and beta constant region primers and SP2. Reverse transcription of blood and skin TCR RNA was primed at alpha and beta constant regions. TCRdb reprocessed the 5' RACE reads with MiXCR, giving one entry per CDR3 protein. The sample carries roughly 60,000 distinct CDR3 sequences, 6% to 8.5% recorded once. CDR3 size: 13 residues. CDR1 is SGDLS, CDR2 YYNGEE, per germline. The ends were cut back, 8 bases at V and 7 bases at J, with 15 bases in the middle. TCR cDNA received a 3' ligated oligonucleotide that carried a UMI. Whole blood, 2 to 2.5 ml, came from adult healthy volunteers. This clonotype was recorded at least ten times. Antigen specificity is unknown.

The clonotype comes from a female donor in good health. This chain uses TRBV9 with TRBJ1-4; D uncertain. CDR3 loop: CASLESGGEKLFF. CDR3 DNA sequence: TGTGCCAGTCTAGAATCTGGCGGTGAAAAACTGTTTTTT.